This T cell receptor beta chain emerged from a study of technical replicates of blood from a few donors. TCRdb keeps only in-frame clones here, not all; method: immunoSEQ multiplex PCR. The sample shows around 70,000 clones, 94% of them seen only once. CDR1 is SGDLS, CDR2 YYNGEE, per germline. Trimming cost V 2 bases and J 4 bases; bases outside gene matches: 3. This CDR3 is 14 amino acids long. The sequenced sample was T cells isolated from PBMCs. The chain couples TRBV9 to TRBJ1-3; 7 bases are shared with TRBD1. This TCR came from a human donor in good health. CDR3 sequence (DNA): TGTGCCAGCAGCGTCGAGGGGGCAGGAAACACCATATATTTT. Amino acid sequence: CASSVEGAGNTIYF. The full variable domain, with the rest looked up from reference TRBV9 and TRBJ1-3, is DSGVTQTPKHLITATGQRVTLRCSPRSGDLSVYWYQQSLDQGLQFLIQYYNGEERAKGNILERFSAQQFPDLHSELNLSSLELGDSALYFCASSVEGAGNTIYFGEGSWLTVV.